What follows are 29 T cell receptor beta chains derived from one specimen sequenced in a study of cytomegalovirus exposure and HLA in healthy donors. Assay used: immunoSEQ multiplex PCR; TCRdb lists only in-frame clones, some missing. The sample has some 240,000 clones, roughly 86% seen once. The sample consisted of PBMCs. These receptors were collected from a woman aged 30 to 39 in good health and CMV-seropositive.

In DNA, the CDR3 is TGTGCCAGCAGTTCCCCGGGAGATACGCAGTATTTT. Amino acid sequence: CASSSPGDTQYF. The chain carries TRBV6-5 and TRBJ2-3; no firm D call. Germline CDR1 MNHEY, CDR2 SVGAGI. The CDR3 totals 12 residues. Trimming removed 4 bases at V and 5 bases at J, with 7 bases between.

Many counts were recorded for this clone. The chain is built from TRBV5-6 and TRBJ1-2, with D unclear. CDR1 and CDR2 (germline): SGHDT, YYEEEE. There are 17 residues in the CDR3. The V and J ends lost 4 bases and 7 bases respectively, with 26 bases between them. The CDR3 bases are TGTGCCAGCAGCCGTATTATAACCATTGGACTTCTGAGTGGCTACACCTTC. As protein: CASSRIITIGLLSGYTF.

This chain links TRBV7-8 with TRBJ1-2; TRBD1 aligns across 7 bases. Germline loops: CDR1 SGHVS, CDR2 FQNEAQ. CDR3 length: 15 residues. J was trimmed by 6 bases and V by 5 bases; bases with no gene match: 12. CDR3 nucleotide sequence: TGTGCCAGCAGCCTGACCAGGGGGAACATGGATGGCTACACCTTC. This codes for CASSLTRGNMDGYTF.

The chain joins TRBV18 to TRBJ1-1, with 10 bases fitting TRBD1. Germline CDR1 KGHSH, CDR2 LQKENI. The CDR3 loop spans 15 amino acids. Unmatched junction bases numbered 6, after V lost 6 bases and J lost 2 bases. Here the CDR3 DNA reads TGTGCCAGCTCGCGTGACAGGGGGCGTAACACTGAAGCTTTCTTT. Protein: CASSRDRGRNTEAFF.

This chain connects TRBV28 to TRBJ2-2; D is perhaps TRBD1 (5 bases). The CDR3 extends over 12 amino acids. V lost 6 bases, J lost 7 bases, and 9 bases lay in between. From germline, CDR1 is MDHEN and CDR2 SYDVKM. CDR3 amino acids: CASRLDIGELFF. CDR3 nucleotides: TGTGCCAGCAGGTTGGACATCGGGGAGCTGTTTTTT. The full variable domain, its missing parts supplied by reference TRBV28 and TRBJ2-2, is DVKVTQSSRYLVKRTGEKVFLECVQDMDHENMFWYRQDPGLGLRLIYFSYDVKMKEKGDIPEGYSVSREKKERFSLILESASTNQTSMYLCASRLDIGELFFGEGSRLTVL.

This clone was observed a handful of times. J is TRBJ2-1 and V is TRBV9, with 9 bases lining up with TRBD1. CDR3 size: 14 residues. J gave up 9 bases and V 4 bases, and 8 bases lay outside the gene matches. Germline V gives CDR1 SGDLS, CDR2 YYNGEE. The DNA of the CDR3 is TGTGCCAGCAGCCCCGGACAGGGGAGAGGTGAGCAGTTCTTC. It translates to CASSPGQGRGEQFF.

The CDR3 loop is CAWSGFVRGNYGYTF. CDR3 sequence (DNA): TGTGCCTGGAGCGGATTCGTTAGGGGAAACTATGGCTACACCTTC. The V and J genes are TRBV30 and TRBJ1-2; weak D call: TRBD1 (5 bases). This CDR3 is built from 15 residues. From germline, CDR1 is GTSNPN and CDR2 SVGIG (reference sequence). V shed 3 bases and J shed 2 bases, with 16 bases lying between them.

The CDR3 region is CASSIDSTYNEQFF. CDR3 coding DNA: TGCGCCAGCAGCATCGACAGTACTTACAATGAGCAGTTCTTC. J is TRBJ2-1 and V is TRBV5-1, with a tentative D call TRBD1 (5 bases). The CDR3 covers 14 residues. Trimming took off 4 bases at V and 4 bases at J, with 12 bases between the two ends. CDR1 and CDR2 from the germline V gene are SGHRS and YFSETQ.

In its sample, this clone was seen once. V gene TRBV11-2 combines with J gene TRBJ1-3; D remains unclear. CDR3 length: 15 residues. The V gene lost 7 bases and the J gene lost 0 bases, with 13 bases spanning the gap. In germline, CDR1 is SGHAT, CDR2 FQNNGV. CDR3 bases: TGTGCCAGCACAAGGAGCGGCAACTCTGGAAACACCATATATTTT. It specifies CASTRSGNSGNTIYF. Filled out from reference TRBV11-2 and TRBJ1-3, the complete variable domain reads EAGVAQSPRYKIIEKRQSVAFWCNPISGHATLYWYQQILGQGPKLLIQFQNNGVVDDSQLPKDRFSAERLKGVDSTLKIQPAKLEDSAVYLCASTRSGNSGNTIYFGEGSWLTVV.

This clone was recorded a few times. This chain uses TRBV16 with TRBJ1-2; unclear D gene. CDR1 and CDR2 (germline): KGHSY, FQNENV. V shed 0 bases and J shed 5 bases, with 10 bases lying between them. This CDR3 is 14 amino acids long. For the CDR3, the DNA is TGTGCCAGCAGCCAATCGTGGGGAGGGTATGGCTACACCTTC. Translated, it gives CASSQSWGGYGYTF.

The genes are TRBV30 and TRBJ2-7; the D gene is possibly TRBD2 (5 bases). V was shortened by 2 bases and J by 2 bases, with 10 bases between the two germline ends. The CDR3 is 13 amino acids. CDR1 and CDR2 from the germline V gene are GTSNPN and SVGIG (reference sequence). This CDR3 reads CAWSQAVPYEQYF. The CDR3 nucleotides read TGTGCCTGGAGTCAAGCGGTCCCCTACGAGCAGTACTTC.

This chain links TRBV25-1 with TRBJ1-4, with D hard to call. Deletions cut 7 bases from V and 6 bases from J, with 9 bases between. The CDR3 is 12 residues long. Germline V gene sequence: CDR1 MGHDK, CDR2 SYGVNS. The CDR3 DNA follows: TGTGCCAGCAATTCCGGGGATGAAAAACTGTTTTTT. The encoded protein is CASNSGDEKLFF.

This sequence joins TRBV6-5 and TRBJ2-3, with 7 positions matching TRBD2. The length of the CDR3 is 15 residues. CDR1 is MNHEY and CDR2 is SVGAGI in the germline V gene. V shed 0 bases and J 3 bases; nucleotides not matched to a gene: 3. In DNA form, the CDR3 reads TGTGCCAGCAGTTACTCGGGCGGGAGAACAGATACGCAGTATTTT. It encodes CASSYSGGRTDTQYF.

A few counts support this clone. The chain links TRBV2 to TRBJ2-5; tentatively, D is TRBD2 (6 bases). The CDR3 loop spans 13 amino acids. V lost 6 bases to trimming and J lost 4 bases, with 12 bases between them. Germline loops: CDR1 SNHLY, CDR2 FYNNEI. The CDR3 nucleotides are TGTGCCAGCAGCATGGGGACTGTAGAGACCCAGTACTTC. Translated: CASSMGTVETQYF.

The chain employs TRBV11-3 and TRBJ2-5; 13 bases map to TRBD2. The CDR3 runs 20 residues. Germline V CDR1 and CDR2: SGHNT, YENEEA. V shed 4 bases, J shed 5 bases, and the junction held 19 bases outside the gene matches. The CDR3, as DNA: TGTGCCAGCAGCTCAAGGAGCACTGGGACTAGCGGGAATGTGGGGGAGACCCAGTACTTC. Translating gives CASSSRSTGTSGNVGETQYF.

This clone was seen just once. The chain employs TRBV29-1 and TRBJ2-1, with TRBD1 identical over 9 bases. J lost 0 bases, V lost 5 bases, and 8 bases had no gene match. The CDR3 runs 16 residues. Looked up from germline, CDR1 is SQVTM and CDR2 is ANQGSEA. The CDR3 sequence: CSVSPGTGSSYNEQFF. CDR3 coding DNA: TGCAGCGTTAGTCCCGGGACAGGGAGCTCCTACAATGAGCAGTTCTTC.

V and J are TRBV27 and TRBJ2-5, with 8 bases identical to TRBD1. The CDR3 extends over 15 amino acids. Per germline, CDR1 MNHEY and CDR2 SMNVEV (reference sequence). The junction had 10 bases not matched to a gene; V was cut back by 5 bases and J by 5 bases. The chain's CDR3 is CASSPTGTGRETQYF. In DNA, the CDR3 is TGTGCCAGCAGTCCAACCGGGACAGGCCGGGAGACCCAGTACTTC.

As DNA, the CDR3 is TGCGCCAGCAGTGAACCTACGCCTGGGACTAGCCTACAGAGCTCCTACAATGAGCAGTTCTTC. Its translation: CASSEPTPGTSLQSSYNEQFF. This chain joins TRBV5-1 and TRBJ2-1, with 9 bases identical to TRBD2. The germline gives CDR1 SGHRS, CDR2 YFSETQ. V gave up 5 bases and J gave up 0 bases; unmatched junction bases: 21. The CDR3 is 21 amino acids.

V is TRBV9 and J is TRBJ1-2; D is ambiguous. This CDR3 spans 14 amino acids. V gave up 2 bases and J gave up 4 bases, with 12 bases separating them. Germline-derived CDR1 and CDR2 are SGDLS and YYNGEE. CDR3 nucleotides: TGTGCCAGCAGCGTGCCCGGGGTTGTCTATGGCTACACCTTC. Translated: CASSVPGVVYGYTF.

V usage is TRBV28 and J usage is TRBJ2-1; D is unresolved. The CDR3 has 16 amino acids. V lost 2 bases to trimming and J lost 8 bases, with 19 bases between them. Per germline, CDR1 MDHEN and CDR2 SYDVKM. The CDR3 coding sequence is TGTGCCAGCAGTTTAAGTGGGCAGGTTCCCAACGATGAGCAGTTCTTC. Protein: CASSLSGQVPNDEQFF.

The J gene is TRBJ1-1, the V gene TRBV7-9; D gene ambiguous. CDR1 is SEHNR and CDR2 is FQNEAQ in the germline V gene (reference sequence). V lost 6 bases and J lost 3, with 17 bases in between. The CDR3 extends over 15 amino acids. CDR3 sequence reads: CASSYHRSEDTEAFF. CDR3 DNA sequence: TGTGCCAGCAGTTATCACCGATCAGAGGACACTGAAGCTTTCTTT.

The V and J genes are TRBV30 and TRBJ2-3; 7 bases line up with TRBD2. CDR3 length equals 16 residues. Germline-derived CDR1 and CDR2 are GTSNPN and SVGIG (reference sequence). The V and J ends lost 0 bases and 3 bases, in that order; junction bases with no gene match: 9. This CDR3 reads CAWSVQLAGATDTQYF. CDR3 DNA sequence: TGTGCCTGGAGTGTACAGTTGGCGGGAGCAACAGATACGCAGTATTTT.

The CDR3 coding sequence is TGTGCCAGCAGTCCCGGACTAGCGGGATGGGCCAAAAACATTCAGTACTTC. Translation gives CASSPGLAGWAKNIQYF. The chain carries TRBV25-1 and TRBJ2-4; 12 bases are shared with TRBD2. V lost 5 bases and J lost 1; bases outside the gene matches: 6. CDR1 is MGHDK and CDR2 is SYGVNS in the germline V gene. The CDR3 is made up of 17 amino acids.

The CDR3 reads CASSLVAGQGVQYF. As DNA, the CDR3 is TGTGCCAGCAGCTTGGTTGCAGGGCAGGGGGTGCAGTACTTC. The chain is built from TRBV5-5 and TRBJ2-7; TRBD1 aligns across 7 bases. Germline CDR1 SGHKS, CDR2 YYEKEE (reference sequence). V lost 0 bases and J lost 9; bases outside the gene matches: 9. The CDR3 length is 14 residues.

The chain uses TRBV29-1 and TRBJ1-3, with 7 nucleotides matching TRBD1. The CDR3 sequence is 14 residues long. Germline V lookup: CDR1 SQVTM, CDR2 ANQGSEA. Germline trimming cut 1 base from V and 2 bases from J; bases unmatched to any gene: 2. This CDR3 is CSVEVGQTGNTIYF. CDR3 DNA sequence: TGCAGCGTTGAAGTGGGACAGACTGGAAACACCATATATTTT.

CDR3 nucleotides: TGTGCCAGCAGCTTTAGGTTGGCAGGGGTGACAGATACGCAGTATTTT. This gives the protein CASSFRLAGVTDTQYF. The chain combines TRBV7-8 with TRBJ2-3, with D possibly matching TRBD1 (6 bases). The length of the CDR3 is 16 residues. V was shortened by 3 bases and J by 3 bases, with 16 bases between the two germline ends. Germline CDR1 reads SGHVS; CDR2 reads FQNEAQ.

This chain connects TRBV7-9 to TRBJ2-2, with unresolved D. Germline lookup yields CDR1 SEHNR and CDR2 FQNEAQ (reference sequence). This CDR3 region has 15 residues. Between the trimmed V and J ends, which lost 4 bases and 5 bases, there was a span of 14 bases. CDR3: CASSYLSGSTGELFF. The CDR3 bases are TGTGCCAGCAGCTACCTCTCAGGAAGTACCGGGGAGCTGTTTTTT.

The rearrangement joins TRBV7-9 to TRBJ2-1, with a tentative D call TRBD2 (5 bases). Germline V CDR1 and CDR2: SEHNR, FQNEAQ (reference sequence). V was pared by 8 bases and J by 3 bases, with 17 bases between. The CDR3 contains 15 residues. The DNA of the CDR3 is TGTGCCAGCCCTAGCCCTAGCCGAAACTACAATGAGCAGTTCTTC. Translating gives CASPSPSRNYNEQFF.

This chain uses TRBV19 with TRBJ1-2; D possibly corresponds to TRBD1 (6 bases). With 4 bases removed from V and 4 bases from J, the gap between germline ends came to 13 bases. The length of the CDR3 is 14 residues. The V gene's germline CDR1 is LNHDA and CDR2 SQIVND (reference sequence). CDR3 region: CASSTRDMFYGYTF. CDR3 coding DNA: TGTGCCAGTAGTACCAGGGACATGTTCTATGGCTACACCTTC.